The source of this TCR beta chain is a study of T cell responses to AZD1222 COVID-19 vaccine. Remarks on this clone: As yet, its antigen is unknown.

TCRdb keeps only in-frame clones here, not all; method: immunoSEQ multiplex PCR. The repertoire includes 140,000 to 150,000 clones, 88% of them detected once, and 4.5% to 5.5% sits in the top ten. Notes on the study in general: The reported proportion of spike-specific TCRs targeting unmutated variant regions was nearly half. Baseline seropositivity characterized only six AZD1222 recipients.

The CDR3 has 14 amino acids. Trimming removed 5 bases at V and 1 base at J, with 9 bases between. Germline V gene data show CDR1 as LNHDA and CDR2 as SQIVND (reference sequence). Sequencing used peripheral blood, obtained 28 days after the second dose of the MenACWY control vaccine. The chain carries TRBV19 and TRBJ2-4; no clear D. This clonotype was sampled from an adult who received the MenACWY meningococcal vaccine as a control. The CDR3 DNA is TGTGCCAGTAGTCCAGGCGATGCCAAAAACATTCAGTACTTC. Amino acid sequence: CASSPGDAKNIQYF.